The sequence of this T cell receptor beta chain was determined in a study of blood T cell repertoires in COVID-19. Overall study: Specimens from acute and convalescent COVID-19 originated in the United States, Italy and Spain. The analysed material was cDNA or gDNA that came from T cells, B-cell-depleted T cells, or PBMCs.

The repertoire was sequenced with immunoSEQ multiplex PCR; TCRdb's copy has only in-frame clones and lacks some. The table includes 150,000 or so clones, roughly 84% detected once. CDR1 is SGHTA, CDR2 FQGTGA, per germline. This CDR3 contains 18 residues. V was pared by 6 bases and J by 2 bases, with 11 bases of the junction left unmatched. This clone has a single count. This rearrangement joins TRBV7-3 to TRBJ2-6, with 9 bases fitting TRBD2. The receptor was derived from a woman aged 55-69 years with acute or convalescent COVID-19. Sequenced: peripheral blood. The CDR3 sequence is CASSPWGSGGTGANVLTF. In DNA, the CDR3 is TGTGCCAGCAGTCCGTGGGGTAGCGGGGGAACTGGGGCCAACGTCCTGACTTTC.